The T cell receptor (beta chain) under discussion was sequenced for a study of T and B cells in COVID-19 patients. Multiplex PCR with BIOMED2 TRB-A/B primer pools amplified TRB rearrangements. TCRdb independently ran MiXCR on the multiplex PCR reads; one entry per CDR3 protein. The data hold approximately 14,000 distinct CDR3 sequences, with around 28% observed a single time. Between the trimmed V and J ends, which lost 1 base and 4 bases, there was a span of 7 bases. The CDR3 length is 13 residues. Blood genomic DNA input for TRB amplification was roughly 230-550 ng. This clonotype was seen more than once but under ten times.

Sequenced input: blood. This TCR came from a human donor who had recovered from COVID-19. The genes are TRBV12-3 or TRBV12-4 and TRBJ2-5; D unresolved. The CDR3 DNA reads as TGTGCCAGCAGTTTAGGGCAGGTAGAGACCCAGTACTTC. It yields the protein CASSLGQVETQYF.